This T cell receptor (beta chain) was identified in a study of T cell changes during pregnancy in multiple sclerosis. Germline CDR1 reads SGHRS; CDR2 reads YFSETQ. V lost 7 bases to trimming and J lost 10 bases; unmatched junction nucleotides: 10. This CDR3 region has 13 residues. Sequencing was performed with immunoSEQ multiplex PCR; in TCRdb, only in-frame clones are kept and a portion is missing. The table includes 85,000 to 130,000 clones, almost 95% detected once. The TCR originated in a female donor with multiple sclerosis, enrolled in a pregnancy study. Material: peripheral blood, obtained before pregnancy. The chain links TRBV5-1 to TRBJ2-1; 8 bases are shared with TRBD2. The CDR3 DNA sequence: TGCGCCAGCCAGACTAGCGCCCGCCAAGAGCAGTTCTTC. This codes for CASQTSARQEQFF. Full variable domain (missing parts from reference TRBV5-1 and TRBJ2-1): KAGVTQTPRYLIKTRGQQVTLSCSPISGHRSVSWYQQTPGQGLQFLFEYFSETQRNKGNFPGRFSGRQFSNSRSEMNVSTLELGDSALYLCASQTSARQEQFFGPGTRLTVL.